The 20 T cell receptor beta chains below all came from one sample that was sequenced in a study of T-cell memory formation after mild COVID-19. One entry per CDR3 protein, called by TCRdb with MiXCR from the 5' RACE reads. The table includes roughly 600,000 distinct CDR3 sequences, under 20% detected once. The sequencing sample was made of PBMCs or a T cell subset sorted from them (not recorded which). The receptors come from an adult woman who had mild COVID-19 (a few samples of this study predate the infection). Cell type and time point are not known.

V and J are TRBV9 and TRBJ2-1, with TRBD1 matching 9 bases. Per germline, CDR1 SGDLS and CDR2 YYNGEE. The CDR3 runs to 16 residues. The junction had 5 bases not matched to a gene; V was cut back by 2 bases and J by 2 bases. The CDR3 region has the DNA TGTGCCAGCAGCGTCGCACAGGGGGCCACCTACAATGAGCAGTTCTTC. Translation gives CASSVAQGATYNEQFF.

This clonotype was seen more than once but under ten times. V usage is TRBV7-6 and J usage is TRBJ2-7; 10 nucleotides align to TRBD2. CDR1 and CDR2 (germline): SGHVS, FNYEAQ. The CDR3 spans 21 residues. J was trimmed by 3 bases and V by 0 bases; bases with no gene match: 20. CDR3 protein: CASSLAPSVGASGSFNYEQYF. In DNA form, the CDR3 reads TGTGCCAGCAGCTTAGCGCCCTCCGTGGGGGCTAGCGGGAGTTTTAACTACGAGCAGTACTTC. The entire variable domain, with the rest obtained from reference TRBV7-6 and TRBJ2-7, is as follows: GAGVSQSPRYKVTKRGQDVALRCDPISGHVSLYWYRQALGQGPEFLTYFNYEAQQDKSGLPNDRFSAERPEGSISTLTIQRTEQRDSAMYRCASSLAPSVGASGSFNYEQYFGPGTRLTVT.

The table lists this clonotype with a few counts. V gene TRBV4-2 combines with J gene TRBJ1-2; D unclear. The germline V gene encodes CDR1 LGHNA and CDR2 YNFKEQ. The V end lost 0 bases, the J end lost 8 bases, and 7 bases lay between the germline ends. CDR3 length: 12 residues. The CDR3 DNA follows: TGTGCCAGCAGCCAAGATCGAGCGGGCTACACCTTC. This gives the protein CASSQDRAGYTF.

Many counts were recorded for this clonotype. The chain uses TRBV5-1 and TRBJ2-7; possibly TRBD2 for D (5 bases). Trimming stripped 1 base from V and 2 bases from J, with 16 bases between. CDR1 is SGHRS, CDR2 YFSETQ, per germline. The CDR3 is made up of 16 amino acids. Here the CDR3 reads CASSLMSGALAYEQYF. CDR3 coding DNA: TGCGCCAGCAGCTTGATGAGCGGCGCCCTGGCCTACGAGCAGTACTTC.

This clonotype was detected a few times. This chain uses TRBV29-1 with TRBJ2-4; D ambiguous. Germline loops: CDR1 SQVTM, CDR2 ANQGSEA. The CDR3 spans 17 residues. The ends were cut back, 2 bases at V and 0 bases at J, with 17 bases in the middle. CDR3 DNA: TGCAGCGTTGAACCAAGAGGCGCACTTTTAGCCAAAAACATTCAGTACTTC. As protein: CSVEPRGALLAKNIQYF.

The chain has TRBV6-2 or TRBV6-3 and TRBJ2-7; TRBD2 aligns across 10 bases. V was clipped by 0 bases and J by 2 bases; unmatched bases: 4. Germline V CDR1 and CDR2: MNHEY, SVGEGT. CDR3 size: 16 residues. The CDR3 loop reads CASSYSTTSGAYEQYF. CDR3 in DNA: TGTGCCAGCAGTTACTCGACTACTAGCGGGGCCTACGAGCAGTACTTC.

This clonotype was picked up a small number of times. The CDR3 protein is CASSQGGKVGYEQYF. The DNA for the CDR3 is TGTGCCAGCAGCCAAGGCGGGAAGGTCGGCTACGAGCAGTACTTC. The gene calls are TRBV4-2 and TRBJ2-7; D is possibly TRBD2 (6 bases). The germline V gene has CDR1 LGHNA and CDR2 YNFKEQ. The V gene lost 1 base and the J gene lost 3 bases, with 13 bases spanning the gap. The CDR3 has 15 residues.

The rearrangement uses TRBV11-3 and TRBJ2-5; 8 nucleotides align to TRBD2. CDR3 length: 16 amino acids. CDR1 and CDR2 (germline): SGHNT, YENEEA. After removal of 1 base from V and 4 bases from J, the junction contained 8 bases not matched to a gene. The CDR3 DNA reads as TGTGCCAGCAGCTTAGTAGGACTAGCATTGTCAGAGACCCAGTACTTC. Amino acids: CASSLVGLALSETQYF. Combining the CDR3 with reference TRBV11-3 and TRBJ2-5 gives the whole variable domain EAGVVQSPRYKIIEKKQPVAFWCNPISGHNTLYWYLQNLGQGPELLIRYENEEAVDDSQLPKDRFSAERLKGVDSTLKIQPAELGDSAVYLCASSLVGLALSETQYFGPGTRLLVL.

The chain links TRBV29-1 to TRBJ2-2, with D uncertain. Germline lookup yields CDR1 SQVTM and CDR2 ANQGSEA. Trimming pared 4 bases from V and 3 bases from J, leaving 6 bases between. The CDR3 extends over 12 amino acids. The CDR3: CSVGRDTGELFF. The CDR3, as DNA: TGCAGCGTTGGAAGGGACACCGGGGAGCTGTTTTTT.

V and J are TRBV9 and TRBJ2-1; D possibly corresponds to TRBD1 (5 bases). CDR1 and CDR2 (germline): SGDLS, YYNGEE. V lost 6 bases, J lost 0 bases, and 13 bases lay in between. The CDR3 totals 15 residues. CDR3 residues: CASNPAGNSYNEQFF. The DNA of the CDR3 is TGTGCCAGCAACCCCGCAGGGAACTCCTACAATGAGCAGTTCTTC.

The table lists this clonotype with many counts. The chain joins TRBV5-1 to TRBJ2-6; D unresolved. Trimming removed 5 bases at V and 0 bases at J, with 12 bases between. The CDR3 contains 16 residues. Germline V gene lookup returns CDR1 SGHRS and CDR2 YFSETQ. The CDR3 is CASSSNVFSGANVLTF. DNA of the CDR3: TGCGCCAGCAGTTCTAATGTTTTCTCTGGGGCCAACGTCCTGACTTTC.

This clonotype turned up a few times. This chain connects TRBV6-2 or TRBV6-3 to TRBJ2-5, with D unresolved. This CDR3 is built from 15 residues. Deletions cut 2 bases from V and 7 bases from J, with 17 bases between. Looked up from germline, CDR1 is MNHEY and CDR2 is SVGEGT. The CDR3, as DNA: TGTGCCAGCAGTTACGGGCGGAGCCTCGAAGCGACCCAGTACTTC. Residues: CASSYGRSLEATQYF.

This clonotype appeared a few times. The V and J genes are TRBV20-1 and TRBJ2-1; 12 bases map to TRBD2. The CDR3 is 14 amino acids. With 5 bases clipped from V and 7 bases from J, the junction kept 6 bases outside the gene matches. The germline V gene encodes CDR1 DFQATT and CDR2 SNEGSKA (reference sequence). As DNA, the CDR3 is TGCAGTGCTTCGACTAGCGGGGGATGGAATGAGCAGTTCTTC. Translating it yields CSASTSGGWNEQFF.

The chain links TRBV30 to TRBJ2-7; no firm D call. Germline CDR1 and CDR2: GTSNPN and SVGIG (reference sequence). The CDR3 is 12 amino acids. Trimming cost V 3 bases and J 4 bases, with 10 bases left between them. The CDR3 sequence: CAWRRSTYEQYF. CDR3 sequence (DNA): TGTGCCTGGAGGAGAAGCACTTACGAGCAGTACTTC.

This clonotype was picked up a small number of times. The V gene is TRBV19, the J gene TRBJ1-1; maybe TRBD1 (5 bases). Germline CDR1 reads LNHDA; CDR2 reads SQIVND (reference sequence). Trimming pared 3 bases from V and 1 base from J, leaving 6 bases between. CDR3 length: 13 amino acids. CDR3 sequence reads: CASSIGQNTEAFF. The CDR3 nucleotides read TGTGCCAGTAGTATCGGACAGAACACTGAAGCTTTCTTT.

This sequence joins TRBV15 and TRBJ2-1; D is unresolved. The CDR3 is 11 residues long. Germline CDR1 LNHNV, CDR2 YYDKDF (reference sequence). V was trimmed by 0 bases and J by 10 bases, leaving 4 bases between them. The CDR3 coding sequence is TGTGCCACCAGCAGAGACAGGGAGCAGTTCTTC. It yields the protein CATSRDREQFF.

This chain joins TRBV6-5 and TRBJ2-7; D is possibly TRBD1 (5 bases). Looked up from germline, CDR1 is MNHEY and CDR2 is SVGAGI. The CDR3 has 14 residues. Trimming pared 3 bases from V and 5 bases from J, leaving 14 bases between. The chain's CDR3 is CASSYNTGWDEQYF. The CDR3 bases are TGTGCCAGCAGTTATAACACAGGATGGGACGAGCAGTACTTC.

This clonotype was counted many times. The chain combines TRBV20-1 with TRBJ1-2, with D possibly being TRBD1 (6 bases). The V gene lost 8 bases and the J gene lost 2 bases, with 18 bases spanning the gap. Germline loops: CDR1 DFQATT, CDR2 SNEGSKA (reference sequence). This CDR3 has 14 amino acids. Here the CDR3 reads CSPPSGQHNYGYTF. DNA for the CDR3: TGCAGTCCCCCATCAGGACAGCACAACTATGGCTACACCTTC.

This clonotype has more than one count but fewer than ten. The rearrangement links TRBV7-9 to TRBJ1-2, with TRBD1 as a possible D gene (6 bases). The CDR3 is made up of 16 amino acids. The germline V gene encodes CDR1 SEHNR and CDR2 FQNEAQ (reference sequence). The germline V and J ends were trimmed by 1 base and 8 bases, with 20 bases remaining between them. CDR3 region: CASSLEPQGIPWGYTF. DNA of the CDR3: TGTGCCAGCAGCTTAGAACCCCAGGGGATCCCTTGGGGCTACACCTTC.

This clonotype has a handful of counts. This rearrangement joins TRBV11-2 to TRBJ2-7; 11 positions match TRBD1. CDR1 is SGHAT, CDR2 FQNNGV, per germline. The CDR3 has 15 amino acids. V shed 5 bases and J 2 bases; nucleotides not matched to a gene: 5. For the CDR3, the DNA is TGTGCCAGCAGCGGGACAGGGGGTATAGCCTACGAGCAGTACTTC. Protein: CASSGTGGIAYEQYF.